This paragraph reports one TCR beta chain. The antigen remains undetermined. This sample was included in a study of metastatic and nonmetastatic thyroid tumors. Turning to the study itself: Repertoires of blood and of tissue (tumor or nodule) from malignant and benign thyroid patients were compared. Overall study findings and caveats: Benign nodules were reported to have significantly lower TCR beta diversity than malignant thyroid tumors, in blood and tumor.

In the authors' methods: The study's classifier, a distant-metastasis tool for papillary thyroid cancer, was built using CDR3 differences across clinicopathological groups. MiXCR was used by TCRdb to re-call the PCR reads. In this record, the V and J calls reflect TCRdb's handling and not the investigators' own analysis. Of some 83,000 clones in the sample, around an eighth are singletons; the top ten hold roughly 9.1%. CDR1 is SGHRS and CDR2 is YFSETQ in the germline V gene. The CDR3 runs to 13 residues. V was cut by 5 bases and J by 8 bases, with 14 bases left in between. Treatment of any kind had been given to no patient before thyroid surgery.

The sequenced sample was tumor tissue. The source is a female donor with papillary thyroid cancer or a benign thyroid nodule (not recorded which). Some clones in this sample may be carry-over from other donors' samples. This chain uses TRBV5-1 with TRBJ2-1, with a weak D call TRBD1 (6 bases). CDR3 residues: CASSKYRADEQFF. CDR3 coding DNA: TGCGCCAGCAGTAAATACAGGGCGGATGAGCAGTTCTTC.